The 12 T cell receptor beta chains presented below share a single source sample, sequenced in a study of identical twins (dated by TCRdb to 2016 to 2017). The library was produced with 5' RACE. Sequencing was performed on an Illumina HiSeq 2000. Clones were called with MiXCR by TCRdb after fastp trimmed the public reads at Q25, and only in-frame beta chains were retained. Rows merge per CDR3 protein into single entries with the most common DNA and genes. The sample yields about 470,000 distinct CDR3 sequences; 20% to 25% were counted once. The ten largest clones represent 2.9% of the sample. These data were likewise used in another study, on T cells expressing NK-cell markers.

What was sequenced was CD4+ T cells sorted from blood. All receptors derive from a young woman in good health.

This chain joins TRBV5-1 and TRBJ2-7; 9 bases fit TRBD1. CDR1 SGHRS and CDR2 YFSETQ come from the germline V gene. V lost 4 bases and J lost 3; bases outside the gene matches: 8. There are 15 residues in the CDR3. The CDR3 DNA reads TGCGCCAGCAGCCCCTCCCGGGACAGGGTCTACGAGCAGTACTTC. Translating it yields CASSPSRDRVYEQYF.

This sequence joins TRBV5-1 and TRBJ2-7, with 9 positions matching TRBD2. Germline V CDR1 and CDR2: SGHRS, YFSETQ. The CDR3 extends over 13 amino acids. After removal of 5 bases from V and 0 bases from J, the junction contained 0 bases not matched to a gene. The CDR3 DNA reads as TGCGCCAGCAGGACTAGCGGCTCCTACGAGCAGTACTTC. Translation gives CASRTSGSYEQYF.

The rearrangement links TRBV11-2 to TRBJ2-3; tentative D call: TRBD2 (5 bases). Trimming left V 5 bases short and J 6 bases short, with 18 bases between. The CDR3 is made up of 15 amino acids. The V gene's germline CDR1 is SGHAT and CDR2 FQNNGV. The CDR3 DNA reads TGTGCCAGCAGCCCAACCGGGAAGAAGGCTGATACGCAGTATTTT. Translating it yields CASSPTGKKADTQYF.

In its sample, this clonotype was seen a few times. The chain joins TRBV7-2 to TRBJ2-1; 9 bases are a match to TRBD2. The germline V gene encodes CDR1 SGHTA and CDR2 FQGNSA. J was trimmed by 2 bases and V by 2 bases; bases with no gene match: 4. The CDR3 is 16 amino acids. DNA of the CDR3: TGTGCCAGCAGCTTACAGGGACTAGCCGCCTACAATGAGCAGTTCTTC. Protein product: CASSLQGLAAYNEQFF.

V gene TRBV6-1 combines with J gene TRBJ2-3, with a possible D match to TRBD1 (5 bases). The length of the CDR3 is 15 residues. CDR1 and CDR2 (germline): MNHNS, SASEGT. The V end was cut by 5 bases, the J end by 3 bases, with 15 bases between. DNA of the CDR3: TGTGCCAGCAGTCCGCAGGGCGATTGGACAGATACGCAGTATTTT. It encodes CASSPQGDWTDTQYF.

This rearrangement joins TRBV3-1 to TRBJ2-2; the match to TRBD2 covers 12 bases. CDR1 and CDR2 from the germline V gene are LGHDT and YNNKEL (reference sequence). V trimming: 0 bases; J trimming: 5 bases; junction bases outside the gene matches: 19. The CDR3 sequence is 22 residues long. The CDR3 coding sequence is TGTGCCAGCAGCCAAGAAGGGCAAGATGAGACTAGCGGGAGTTTTTGGACCGGGGAGCTGTTTTTT. It codes for CASSQEGQDETSGSFWTGELFF.

The V gene is TRBV6-5, the J gene TRBJ1-3; TRBD1 is a possible D gene (5 bases). The germline gives CDR1 MNHEY, CDR2 SVGAGI. V lost 4 bases to trimming and J lost 8 bases, with 15 bases between them. The CDR3 loop spans 14 amino acids. The CDR3 coding sequence is TGTGCCAGCAGTTCATATGCGAGGGGTCACACCATATATTTT. Translation: CASSSYARGHTIYF.

This clonotype was seen only a few times. The chain has TRBV12-3 or TRBV12-4 and TRBJ2-1; D is ambiguous. Trimming shortened V by 6 bases and J by 10 bases, and 10 bases separated the two germline ends. The CDR3 extends over 11 amino acids. The CDR3: CASSHLQEQFF. The CDR3, as DNA: TGTGCCAGCAGCCACCTTCAGGAGCAGTTCTTC.

The chain recombines TRBV14 with TRBJ2-4; D is uncertain. The CDR3 runs to 15 residues. Germline V gives CDR1 SGHDN, CDR2 FVKESK. Trimming took off 4 bases at V and 4 bases at J, with 14 bases between the two ends. CDR3 coding DNA: TGTGCCAGCAGCCCGGTGGGGAACTTGAAAAACATTCAGTACTTC. This encodes CASSPVGNLKNIQYF.

This clonotype was detected a few times. CDR3 sequence reads: CSAATANTEAFF. The DNA of the CDR3 is TGCAGCGCCGCGACAGCGAACACTGAAGCTTTCTTT. The chain links TRBV29-1 to TRBJ1-1, with a weak D call TRBD1 (5 bases). With 7 bases removed from V and 1 base from J, the gap between germline ends came to 10 bases. The CDR3 is 12 amino acids. Germline V gives CDR1 SQVTM, CDR2 ANQGSEA.

The chain employs TRBV20-1 and TRBJ2-3, with TRBD2 as a possible D gene (6 bases). This CDR3 is built from 15 residues. The V gene lost 1 base and the J gene lost 3 bases, with 14 bases spanning the gap. The germline V gene encodes CDR1 DFQATT and CDR2 SNEGSKA (reference sequence). In nucleotides, the CDR3 is TGCAGTGCTAGAGGGAGGCGGGGTGGGACAGATACGCAGTATTTT. Translated: CSARGRRGGTDTQYF.

This clonotype was counted only a few times. V gene TRBV10-1 combines with J gene TRBJ2-3; D gene ambiguous. Germline V gives CDR1 WNHNN, CDR2 SYGVQD (reference sequence). There are 15 residues in the CDR3. V gave up 1 base and J gave up 0 bases, with 8 bases separating them. CDR3: CASSELGRSTDTQYF. DNA for the CDR3: TGCGCCAGCAGTGAGTTAGGCAGGAGCACAGATACGCAGTATTTT.